The present T cell receptor (beta chain) was sequenced within a study of blood T cell repertoires in COVID-19. Looking at the study overall: Some COVID-19 samples were acute and others convalescent; all came from the United States, Italy and Spain.

The length of the CDR3 is 11 residues. Trimming took off 1 base at V and 8 bases at J, with 5 bases between the two ends. Per germline, CDR1 SEHNR and CDR2 FQNEAQ (reference sequence). The data were produced by immunoSEQ multiplex PCR, yet TCRdb's version contains in-frame clones alone and is incomplete. This sample has roughly 230,000 clones, with about nine tenths found just once. The clonotype originates from a man younger than 40 with COVID-19, enrolled during active disease. Sequenced: peripheral blood. This rearrangement joins TRBV7-9 to TRBJ1-1; D ambiguous. CDR3 sequence: CASSLETEAFF. In DNA form, the CDR3 reads TGTGCCAGCAGCTTAGAAACAGAAGCTTTCTTT.